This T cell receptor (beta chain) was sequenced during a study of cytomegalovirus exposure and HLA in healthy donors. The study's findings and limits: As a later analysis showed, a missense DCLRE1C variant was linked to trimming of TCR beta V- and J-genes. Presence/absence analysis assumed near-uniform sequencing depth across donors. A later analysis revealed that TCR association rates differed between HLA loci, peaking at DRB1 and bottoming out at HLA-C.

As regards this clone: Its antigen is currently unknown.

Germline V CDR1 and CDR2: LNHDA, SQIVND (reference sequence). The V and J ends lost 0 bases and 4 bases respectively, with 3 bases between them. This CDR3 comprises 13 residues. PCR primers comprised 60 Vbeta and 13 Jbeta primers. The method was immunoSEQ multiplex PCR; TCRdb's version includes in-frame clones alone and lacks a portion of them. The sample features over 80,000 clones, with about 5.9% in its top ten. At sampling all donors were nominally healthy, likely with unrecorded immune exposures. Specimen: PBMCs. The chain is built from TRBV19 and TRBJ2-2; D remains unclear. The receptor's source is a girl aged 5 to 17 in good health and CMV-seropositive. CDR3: CASSIDITGELFF. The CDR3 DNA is TGTGCCAGTAGTATAGATATCACCGGGGAGCTGTTTTTT.